Below are 30 T cell receptor beta chains sequenced from a single sample in a study of neurological immune-mediated disorders. TCRdb processed the 5' RACE reads anew with MiXCR; each CDR3 protein has one entry. The sample shows approximately 70,000 distinct CDR3 sequences, about 4% of them seen only once. The sequencing sample was made of PBMCs. The source is a man aged 30 to 39 with multiple sclerosis.

There are many counts of this clonotype. This rearrangement joins TRBV15 to TRBJ2-2; D unclear. This CDR3 region has 15 residues. V was clipped by 0 bases and J by 1 base, with 6 bases between them. Germline CDR1 and CDR2: LNHNV and YYDKDF (reference sequence). The CDR3 reads CATSRDIGNTGELFF. The DNA of the CDR3 is TGTGCCACCAGCAGAGATATCGGGAACACCGGGGAGCTGTTTTTT.

The sample holds many counts of this clonotype. This chain joins TRBV27 and TRBJ2-7, with D unresolved. Per germline, CDR1 MNHEY and CDR2 SMNVEV (reference sequence). CDR3 size: 15 residues. V lost 2 bases and J 3 bases, leaving 14 bases between the germline ends. CDR3 DNA sequence: TGTGCCAGCAGTTTAACCCCGGGCAGCCGCTACGAGCAGTACTTC. Protein sequence: CASSLTPGSRYEQYF.

This clonotype was detected many times. J is TRBJ1-1 and V is TRBV5-1; D is possibly TRBD1 (6 bases). Trimming took 4 bases from V and 1 from J, leaving 11 bases between them. Germline CDR1 and CDR2: SGHRS and YFSETQ. CDR3 size: 14 residues. The CDR3 DNA reads TGCGCCAGCAGCCACCGGACAGCGAACACTGAAGCTTTCTTT. It translates to CASSHRTANTEAFF.

This clonotype occurred many times. The chain uses TRBV27 and TRBJ2-7; 9 bases agree with TRBD2. The CDR3 consists of 16 residues. Germline trimming cut 6 bases from V and 0 bases from J; bases unmatched to any gene: 9. Germline V gene sequence: CDR1 MNHEY, CDR2 SMNVEV (reference sequence). As DNA, the CDR3 is TGTGCCAGCAGCAAAGTCCTAGCGGGGCCCTCCTACGAGCAGTACTTC. Protein product: CASSKVLAGPSYEQYF.

The chain is built from TRBV11-3 and TRBJ2-2, with D maybe TRBD2 (6 bases). The CDR3 length is 14 residues. CDR1 is SGHNT, CDR2 YENEEA, per germline. V was shortened by 4 bases and J by 6 bases, with 12 bases between the two germline ends. This CDR3 reads CASSWRGDAGELFF. CDR3 nucleotides: TGTGCCAGCAGCTGGAGGGGAGATGCCGGGGAGCTGTTTTTT. The entire variable domain, with the rest obtained from reference TRBV11-3 and TRBJ2-2, is as follows: EAGVVQSPRYKIIEKKQPVAFWCNPISGHNTLYWYLQNLGQGPELLIRYENEEAVDDSQLPKDRFSAERLKGVDSTLKIQPAELGDSAVYLCASSWRGDAGELFFGEGSRLTVL.

This clonotype was recorded at least ten times. The V gene is TRBV20-1, the J gene TRBJ1-2; D uncertain. V was shortened by 4 bases and J by 4 bases, with 16 bases between the two germline ends. Germline values: CDR1 DFQATT, CDR2 SNEGSKA (reference sequence). The CDR3 is made up of 14 amino acids. The CDR3 sequence: CSATHILSGYGYTF. The CDR3 DNA follows: TGCAGTGCTACTCATATACTAAGCGGCTATGGCTACACCTTC.

This clonotype showed up many times. One end of the junction is discordant with germline, which a read error may explain. The CDR3 bases are TGTGCCAGCAGTAAGGGACAGGGTGGAACTAATGAGAAACTGTTTTTT. It specifies CASSKGQGGTNEKLFF. V usage is TRBV12-3 or TRBV12-4 and J usage is TRBJ1-4; 9 bases are a match to TRBD1. The CDR3 length is 16 residues.

This clonotype was picked up many times. CDR3 region: CSANTRDRGNEQFF. In DNA, the CDR3 is TGCAGTGCAAACACCCGGGACAGGGGCAATGAGCAGTTCTTC. The chain uses TRBV20-1 and TRBJ2-1; 10 bases match TRBD1. Germline CDR1 reads DFQATT; CDR2 reads SNEGSKA (reference sequence). This CDR3 has 14 residues. Germline trimming cut 6 bases from V and 6 bases from J; bases unmatched to any gene: 8.

This chain links TRBV5-3 with TRBJ1-3; tentatively, D is TRBD1 (6 bases). TRBV5-3 is placed among ORFs of uncertain function. The CDR3 runs 16 residues. With 0 bases removed from V and 2 bases from J, the gap between germline ends came to 12 bases. CDR3 nucleotide sequence: TGTGCCAGAAGCTTGGACAGGGTGCACACTGGAAACACCATATATTTT. This translates into CARSLDRVHTGNTIYF.

In its sample, this clonotype was seen many times. This chain links TRBV9 with TRBJ2-3; D may be TRBD1 or TRBD2 (6 bases each). The CDR3 has 15 amino acids. Germline V gives CDR1 SGDLS, CDR2 YYNGEE. Trimming removed 3 bases at V and 5 bases at J, with 16 bases between. As DNA, the CDR3 is TGTGCCAGCAGCGGCTCTGGGGGGCGGATAGATACGCAGTATTTT. It yields the protein CASSGSGGRIDTQYF.

The rearrangement joins TRBV9 to TRBJ2-1, with TRBD2 matching over 7 bases. With V trimmed by 3 bases and J by 7 bases, 4 bases remained unmatched. The CDR3 is made up of 13 amino acids. The germline V gene encodes CDR1 SGDLS and CDR2 YYNGEE. CDR3 in DNA: TGTGCCAGCAGCGCGGGGGGAGGAAATGAGCAGTTCTTC. As protein: CASSAGGGNEQFF.

Many counts were recorded for this clonotype. The genes are TRBV5-1 and TRBJ2-3, with 7 positions matching TRBD1. After removal of 4 bases from V and 10 bases from J, the junction contained 9 bases not matched to a gene. Germline V gene sequence: CDR1 SGHRS, CDR2 YFSETQ. The CDR3 runs to 13 residues. CDR3 in DNA: TGCGCCAGCAGCCTAGGACCAGGACAGGCGCAGTATTTT. It specifies CASSLGPGQAQYF.

Many counts were recorded for this clonotype. The junction and the germline gene differ at one end; a read error may be behind it. The chain recombines TRBV11-3 with TRBJ2-1; D ambiguous. CDR3 length: 15 residues. Germline loops: CDR1 SGHNT, CDR2 YENEEA. The chain's CDR3 is CASSLDRRFYDEQFF. The CDR3 DNA follows: TGTGCCAGCAGCTTAGATCGACGGTTCTACGATGAGCAGTTCTTC.

This clonotype has ten or more counts. The chain couples TRBV20-1 to TRBJ2-5; 12 nucleotides agree with TRBD2. J gave up 0 bases and V 4 bases, and 15 bases lay outside the gene matches. Germline CDR1 reads DFQATT; CDR2 reads SNEGSKA (reference sequence). This CDR3 is built from 19 residues. CDR3 sequence reads: CSATTLAGGPSIYQETQYF. In DNA form, the CDR3 reads TGCAGTGCTACTACCCTAGCGGGGGGGCCATCAATATACCAAGAGACCCAGTACTTC.

At least ten counts were recorded for this clonotype. The V call is TRBV20-1, the J call TRBJ1-2, with D unclear. Germline V gene sequence: CDR1 DFQATT, CDR2 SNEGSKA (reference sequence). V gave up 1 base and J gave up 2 bases, with 2 bases separating them. The CDR3 consists of 11 residues. The CDR3 DNA follows: TGCAGTGCTAGAGCGAACTATGGCTACACCTTC. Its protein product is CSARANYGYTF.

This clonotype was counted at least ten times. The CDR3 protein is CSARYGSSYEQYF. The CDR3 DNA reads as TGCAGTGCTAGATACGGGAGCTCCTACGAGCAGTACTTC. The chain carries TRBV20-1 and TRBJ2-7; a possible D gene is TRBD2 (6 bases). V was trimmed by 2 bases and J by 0 bases, leaving 8 bases between them. The CDR3 extends over 13 amino acids. CDR1 and CDR2 from the germline V gene are DFQATT and SNEGSKA (reference sequence).

This clonotype was picked up many times. This chain links TRBV7-2 with TRBJ2-3, with D perhaps TRBD1 or TRBD2 (7 bases each). The CDR3 has 17 residues. V gave up 5 bases and J gave up 3 bases, with 21 bases separating them. Germline CDR1 SGHTA, CDR2 FQGNSA. The CDR3 DNA reads as TGTGCCAGCAGCCCCCTCGGACTAGGGGGCAATACAGATACGCAGTATTTT. Its protein is CASSPLGLGGNTDTQYF.

This clonotype was observed at least ten times. Given a much more abundant clone one base away, this may be a read error. The gene calls are TRBV20-1 and TRBJ1-1; D not certain. Germline V gives CDR1 DFQATT, CDR2 SNEGSKA (reference sequence). The CDR3 covers 13 residues. Trimming pared 1 base from V and 3 bases from J, leaving 9 bases between. The CDR3 loop reads CSARGERDTEAFF. The CDR3 DNA sequence: TGCAGTGCTAGAGGGGAAAGGGACACTGAAGCTTTCTTT.

This clonotype was seen only a few times. This sequence joins TRBV5-1 and TRBJ2-2, with a weak D call TRBD1 (6 bases). Trimming shortened V by 3 bases and J by 1 base, and 7 bases separated the two germline ends. CDR3 length equals 14 residues. CDR1 is SGHRS, CDR2 YFSETQ, per germline. The CDR3 DNA sequence: TGCGCCAGCAGCTCGACAGGGAACACCGGGGAGCTGTTTTTT. Protein product: CASSSTGNTGELFF.

This clonotype was seen at least ten times. V gene TRBV10-3 combines with J gene TRBJ2-3; unclear D gene. The CDR3 extends over 12 amino acids. CDR1 is ENHRY, CDR2 SYGVKD, per germline. Trimming removed 6 bases at V and 2 bases at J, with 6 bases between. CDR3 protein: CAIRDPTDTQYF. CDR3 in DNA: TGTGCCATCAGGGACCCCACAGATACGCAGTATTTT.

This clonotype was observed at least ten times. This chain joins TRBV20-1 and TRBJ1-4, with D unresolved. Trimming cost V 0 bases and J 10 bases, with 12 bases left between them. The length of the CDR3 is 13 residues. CDR1 is DFQATT, CDR2 SNEGSKA, per germline (reference sequence). The CDR3 DNA follows: TGCAGTGCTAGAGAAGACCTTTGGGGAAAACTGTTTTTT. Amino acid sequence: CSAREDLWGKLFF.

This clonotype came up many times. The CDR3 is CASSFAGGPTGELFF. DNA for the CDR3: TGTGCCAGCAGCTTTGCGGGGGGGCCCACCGGGGAGCTGTTTTTT. This chain links TRBV7-2 with TRBJ2-2; 9 bases match TRBD2. The CDR3 consists of 15 residues. CDR1 is SGHTA, CDR2 FQGNSA, per germline. The junction had 3 bases not matched to a gene; V was cut back by 3 bases and J by 4 bases.

This clonotype was found many times. V is TRBV7-9 and J is TRBJ2-3; D unclear. CDR1 is SEHNR, CDR2 FQNEAQ, per germline (reference sequence). V gave up 2 bases and J gave up 4 bases, with 10 bases separating them. The CDR3 consists of 14 residues. The CDR3 DNA reads TGTGCCAGCAGCTTATCTGTGGGCTCAGATACGCAGTATTTT. Protein product: CASSLSVGSDTQYF.

In this sample, this clonotype turned up many times. The J gene is TRBJ2-1, the V gene TRBV5-1; D possibly corresponds to TRBD1 (5 bases). The germline V gene encodes CDR1 SGHRS and CDR2 YFSETQ. There are 12 residues in the CDR3. The germline V and J ends were trimmed by 0 bases and 9 bases, with 7 bases remaining between them. The CDR3 coding sequence is TGCGCCAGCAGCTTGGACAGGCTTGAGCAGTTCTTC. It is translated as CASSLDRLEQFF.

This chain links TRBV7-8 with TRBJ2-7; D is possibly TRBD1 (5 bases). CDR3 length: 13 amino acids. Germline-derived CDR1 and CDR2 are SGHVS and FQNEAQ. Deletions cut 3 bases from V and 3 bases from J, with 9 bases between. For the CDR3, the DNA is TGTGCCAGCAGCTTTTTAGGGGACTACGAGCAGTACTTC. Translated, it gives CASSFLGDYEQYF.

In this sample, this clonotype turned up many times. The chain recombines TRBV5-8 with TRBJ1-5; D not resolved. The germline V gene has CDR1 SGHTS and CDR2 YDEGEE. Trimming stripped 2 bases from V and 4 bases from J, with 10 bases between. The CDR3 extends over 14 amino acids. CDR3 nucleotide sequence: TGTGCCAGCAGCTTCGGTTCAAGAAATCAGCCCCAGCATTTT. It encodes CASSFGSRNQPQHF.

This clonotype has ten or more counts. The rearrangement uses TRBV27 and TRBJ1-1, with D perhaps TRBD1 (6 bases). V lost 2 bases to trimming and J lost 0 bases, with 10 bases between them. CDR3 length: 15 amino acids. The germline CDR1 and CDR2 sequences are MNHEY and SMNVEV (reference sequence). The CDR3 loop reads CASSLLTGLNTEAFF. DNA of the CDR3: TGTGCCAGCAGTTTACTGACAGGCCTGAACACTGAAGCTTTCTTT.

This clonotype was seen repeatedly, ten times or more. The rearrangement links TRBV11-2 to TRBJ2-5; tentative D call: TRBD2 (6 bases). Trimming pared 5 bases from V and 7 bases from J, leaving 17 bases between. Per germline, CDR1 SGHAT and CDR2 FQNNGV. The CDR3 runs to 14 residues. The CDR3 sequence is CASSPGTRFVTQYF. The CDR3 DNA is TGTGCCAGCAGCCCCGGGACTCGTTTTGTGACCCAGTACTTC.

This clonotype was picked up many times. The chain joins TRBV20-1 to TRBJ2-2, with 8 bases aligning to TRBD2. The CDR3 spans 16 residues. The germline CDR1 and CDR2 sequences are DFQATT and SNEGSKA (reference sequence). The junction had 9 bases not matched to a gene; V was cut back by 3 bases and J by 3 bases. CDR3: CSARLPGRGDTGELFF. In DNA, the CDR3 is TGCAGTGCTAGGCTCCCCGGGCGGGGGGACACCGGGGAGCTGTTTTTT.

This clonotype has ten or more counts. This chain joins TRBV5-1 and TRBJ2-7, with TRBD1 identical over 11 bases. V dropped 2 bases and J dropped 7; count of bases not matched to a gene: 5. The CDR3 length is 14 residues. The germline V gene encodes CDR1 SGHRS and CDR2 YFSETQ. The CDR3 spells CASSFLDRGREQYF. The CDR3 nucleotides are TGCGCCAGCAGCTTCCTGGACAGGGGGCGAGAGCAGTACTTC.